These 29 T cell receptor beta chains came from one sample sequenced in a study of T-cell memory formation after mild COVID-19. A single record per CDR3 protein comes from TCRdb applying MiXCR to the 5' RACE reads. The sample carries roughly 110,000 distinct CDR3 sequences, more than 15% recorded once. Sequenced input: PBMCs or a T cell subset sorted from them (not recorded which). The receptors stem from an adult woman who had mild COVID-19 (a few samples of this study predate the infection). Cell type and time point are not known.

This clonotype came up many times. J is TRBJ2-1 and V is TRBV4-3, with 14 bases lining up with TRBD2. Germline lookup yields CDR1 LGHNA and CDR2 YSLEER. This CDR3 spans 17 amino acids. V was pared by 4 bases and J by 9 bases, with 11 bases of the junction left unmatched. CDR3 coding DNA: TGCGCCAGCAGCCGCCGCGAGGGACTAGCGGGAGTAAGTGAGCAGTTCTTC. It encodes CASSRREGLAGVSEQFF.

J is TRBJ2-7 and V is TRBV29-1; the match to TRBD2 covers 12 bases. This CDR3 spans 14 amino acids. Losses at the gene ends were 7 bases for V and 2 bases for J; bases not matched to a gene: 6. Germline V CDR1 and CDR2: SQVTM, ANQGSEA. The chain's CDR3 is CSGTSGETPYEQYF. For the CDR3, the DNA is TGCAGCGGGACTAGCGGGGAAACCCCCTACGAGCAGTACTTC.

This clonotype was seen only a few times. CDR3 residues: CASSLVGLALGGEQFF. The CDR3 DNA reads as TGTGCCAGCAGCTTAGTTGGACTAGCGCTGGGCGGTGAGCAGTTCTTC. The V call is TRBV7-9, the J call TRBJ2-1, with 9 bases that match TRBD2. CDR1 is SEHNR and CDR2 is FQNEAQ in the germline V gene (reference sequence). Losses at the gene ends were 1 base for V and 9 bases for J; bases not matched to a gene: 10. CDR3 size: 16 residues.

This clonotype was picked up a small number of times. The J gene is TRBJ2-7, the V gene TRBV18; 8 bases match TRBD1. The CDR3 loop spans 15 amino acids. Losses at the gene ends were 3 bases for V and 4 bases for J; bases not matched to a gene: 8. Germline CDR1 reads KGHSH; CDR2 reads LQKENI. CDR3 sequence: CASSPPGQVYYEQYF. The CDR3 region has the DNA TGTGCCAGCTCACCCCCGGGACAGGTTTATTACGAGCAGTACTTC.

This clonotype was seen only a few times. CDR3 in DNA: TGCAGTGCAATAGGTTACGATACAGCCAACTATGGCTACACCTTC. Amino acids: CSAIGYDTANYGYTF. The chain is built from TRBV20-1 and TRBJ1-2; D is undetermined. Germline-derived CDR1 and CDR2 are DFQATT and SNEGSKA (reference sequence). This CDR3 comprises 15 residues. The V end was cut by 6 bases, the J end by 2 bases, with 19 bases between.

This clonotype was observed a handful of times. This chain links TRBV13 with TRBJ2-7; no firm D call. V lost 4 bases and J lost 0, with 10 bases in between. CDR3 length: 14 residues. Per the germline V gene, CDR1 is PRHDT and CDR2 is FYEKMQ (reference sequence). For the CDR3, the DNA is TGTGCCAGCAGCTCGGACGGAACCTCCTACGAGCAGTACTTC. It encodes CASSSDGTSYEQYF.

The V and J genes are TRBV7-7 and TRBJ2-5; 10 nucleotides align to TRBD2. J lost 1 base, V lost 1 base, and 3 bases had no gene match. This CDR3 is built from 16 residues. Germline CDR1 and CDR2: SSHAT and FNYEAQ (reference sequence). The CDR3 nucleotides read TGTGCCAGCAGCTTAGGGACTAGCGGCTTCCAAGAGACCCAGTACTTC. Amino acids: CASSLGTSGFQETQYF.

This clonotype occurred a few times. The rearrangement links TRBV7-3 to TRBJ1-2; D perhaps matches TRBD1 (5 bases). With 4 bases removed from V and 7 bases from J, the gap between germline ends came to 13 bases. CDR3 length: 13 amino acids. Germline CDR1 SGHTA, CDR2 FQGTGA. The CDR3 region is CASSSGADFGYTF. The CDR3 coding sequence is TGTGCCAGCAGCTCCGGGGCCGATTTTGGCTACACCTTC.

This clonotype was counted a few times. In DNA, the CDR3 is TGTGCCAGCAGCGTAGGGGGGGGAGGTTACGAGCAGTACTTC. Translated, it gives CASSVGGGGYEQYF. The chain carries TRBV11-2 and TRBJ2-7; tentative D call: TRBD2 (7 bases). CDR3 size: 14 residues. The ends were cut back, 5 bases at V and 4 bases at J, with 15 bases in the middle. Germline-derived CDR1 and CDR2 are SGHAT and FQNNGV. Full variable domain (rest looked up from reference TRBV11-2 and TRBJ2-7): EAGVAQSPRYKIIEKRQSVAFWCNPISGHATLYWYQQILGQGPKLLIQFQNNGVVDDSQLPKDRFSAERLKGVDSTLKIQPAKLEDSAVYLCASSVGGGGYEQYFGPGTRLTVT.

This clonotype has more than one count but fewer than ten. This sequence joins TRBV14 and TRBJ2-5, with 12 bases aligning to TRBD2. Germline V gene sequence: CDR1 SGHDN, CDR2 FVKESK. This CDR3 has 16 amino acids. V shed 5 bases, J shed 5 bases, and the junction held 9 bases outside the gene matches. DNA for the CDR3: TGTGCCAGCAGCGAGACTAGCGGGAGCATTTTCGAGACCCAGTACTTC. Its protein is CASSETSGSIFETQYF.

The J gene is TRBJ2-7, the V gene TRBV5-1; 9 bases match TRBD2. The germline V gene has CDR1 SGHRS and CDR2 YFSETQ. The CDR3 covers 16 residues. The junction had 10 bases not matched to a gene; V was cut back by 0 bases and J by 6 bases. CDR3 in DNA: TGCGCCAGCAGCTTGGAGGGACTAGCACTCCTCGGCGAGCAGTACTTC. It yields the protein CASSLEGLALLGEQYF.

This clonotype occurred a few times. DNA of the CDR3: TGTGCCAGCTCACCGAACAGTGCACAAGAGACCCAGTACTTC. Translation gives CASSPNSAQETQYF. The rearrangement links TRBV18 to TRBJ2-5, with D unresolved. The germline V and J ends were trimmed by 3 bases and 2 bases, with 10 bases remaining between them. This CDR3 contains 14 residues. Germline V gene lookup returns CDR1 KGHSH and CDR2 LQKENI.

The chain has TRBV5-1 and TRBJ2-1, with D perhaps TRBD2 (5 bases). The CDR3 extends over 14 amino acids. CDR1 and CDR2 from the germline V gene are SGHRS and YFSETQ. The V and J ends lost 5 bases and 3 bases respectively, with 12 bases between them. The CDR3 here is CASRIRGDYNEQFF. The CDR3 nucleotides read TGCGCCAGCAGGATTCGGGGAGACTACAATGAGCAGTTCTTC.

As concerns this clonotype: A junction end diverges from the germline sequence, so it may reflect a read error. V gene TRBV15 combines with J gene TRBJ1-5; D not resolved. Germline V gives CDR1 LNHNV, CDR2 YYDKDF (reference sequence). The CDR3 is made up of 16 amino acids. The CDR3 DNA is TGTGCCACGAGCATAAGATGGGAATATAGCAATCAGCCCCAGCATTTT. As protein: CATSIRWEYSNQPQHF.

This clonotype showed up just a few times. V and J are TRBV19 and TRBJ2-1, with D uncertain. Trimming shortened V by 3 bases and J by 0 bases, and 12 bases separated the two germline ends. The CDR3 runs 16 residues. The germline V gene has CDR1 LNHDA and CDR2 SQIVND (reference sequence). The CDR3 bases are TGTGCCAGTAGTATGAGAGTCTATCGCTCCTACAATGAGCAGTTCTTC. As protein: CASSMRVYRSYNEQFF.

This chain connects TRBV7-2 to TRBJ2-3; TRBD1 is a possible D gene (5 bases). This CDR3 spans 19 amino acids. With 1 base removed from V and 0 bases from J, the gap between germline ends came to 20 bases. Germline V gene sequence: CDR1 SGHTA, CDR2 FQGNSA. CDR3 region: CASSLVSDGASASTDTQYF. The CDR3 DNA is TGTGCCAGCAGCTTAGTCAGTGATGGGGCGTCCGCTAGCACAGATACGCAGTATTTT.

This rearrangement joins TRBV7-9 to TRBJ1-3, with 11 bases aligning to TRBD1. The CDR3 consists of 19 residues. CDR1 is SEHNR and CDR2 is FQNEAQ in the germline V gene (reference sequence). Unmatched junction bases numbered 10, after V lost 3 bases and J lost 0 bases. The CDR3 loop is CASSFPWTGGLPSGNTIYF. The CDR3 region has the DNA TGTGCCAGCAGCTTCCCCTGGACAGGGGGCCTCCCCTCTGGAAACACCATATATTTT.

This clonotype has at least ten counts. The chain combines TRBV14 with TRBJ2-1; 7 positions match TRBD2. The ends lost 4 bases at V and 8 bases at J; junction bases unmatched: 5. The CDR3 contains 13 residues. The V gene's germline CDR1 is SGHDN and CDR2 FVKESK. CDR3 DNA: TGTGCCAGCAGCCCCGGGGGGAGGGATGAGCAGTTCTTC. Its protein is CASSPGGRDEQFF.

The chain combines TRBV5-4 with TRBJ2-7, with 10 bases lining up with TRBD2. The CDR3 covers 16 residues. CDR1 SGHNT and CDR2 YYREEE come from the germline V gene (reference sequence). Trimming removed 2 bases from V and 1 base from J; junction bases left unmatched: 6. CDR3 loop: CASSLAQGLASYEQYF. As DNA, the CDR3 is TGTGCCAGCAGCTTAGCGCAGGGACTAGCGTCCTACGAGCAGTACTTC.

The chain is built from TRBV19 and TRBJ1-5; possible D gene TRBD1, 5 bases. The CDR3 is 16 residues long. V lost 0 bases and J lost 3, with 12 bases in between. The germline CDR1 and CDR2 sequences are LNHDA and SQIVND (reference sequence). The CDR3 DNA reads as TGTGCCAGTAGTATAGATCAATCGGGGCTCAATCAGCCCCAGCATTTT. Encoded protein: CASSIDQSGLNQPQHF.

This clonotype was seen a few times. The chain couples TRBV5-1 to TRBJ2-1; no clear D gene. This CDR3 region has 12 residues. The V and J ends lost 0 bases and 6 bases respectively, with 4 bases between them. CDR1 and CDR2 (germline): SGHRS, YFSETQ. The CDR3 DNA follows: TGCGCCAGCAGCTTGGCCATCAATGAGCAGTTCTTC. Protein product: CASSLAINEQFF.

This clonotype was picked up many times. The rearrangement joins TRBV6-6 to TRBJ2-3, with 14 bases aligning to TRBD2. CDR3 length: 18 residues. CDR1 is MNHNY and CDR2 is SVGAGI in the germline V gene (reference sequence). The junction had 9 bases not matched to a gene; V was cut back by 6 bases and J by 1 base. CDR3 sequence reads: CASSATSGGAYGTDTQYF. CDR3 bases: TGTGCCAGCAGCGCGACTAGCGGGGGGGCCTACGGCACAGATACGCAGTATTTT.

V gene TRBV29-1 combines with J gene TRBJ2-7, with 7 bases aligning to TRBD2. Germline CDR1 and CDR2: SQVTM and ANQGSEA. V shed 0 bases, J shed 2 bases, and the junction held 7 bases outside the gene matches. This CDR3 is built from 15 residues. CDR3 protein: CSVEDRTSPTYEQYF. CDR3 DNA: TGCAGCGTTGAAGACCGGACTAGTCCGACCTACGAGCAGTACTTC.

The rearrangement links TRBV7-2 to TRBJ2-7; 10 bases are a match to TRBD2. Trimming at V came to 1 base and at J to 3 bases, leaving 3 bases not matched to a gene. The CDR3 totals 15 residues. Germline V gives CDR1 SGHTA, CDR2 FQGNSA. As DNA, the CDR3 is TGTGCCAGCAGCTTAGGGCTAGCGGGGGACTACGAGCAGTACTTC. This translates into CASSLGLAGDYEQYF.

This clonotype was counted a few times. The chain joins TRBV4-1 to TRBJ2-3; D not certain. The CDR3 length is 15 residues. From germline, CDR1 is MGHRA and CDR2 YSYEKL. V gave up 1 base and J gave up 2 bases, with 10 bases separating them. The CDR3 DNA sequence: TGCGCCAGCAGCCAAGGAAGCAAGTACACAGATACGCAGTATTTT. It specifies CASSQGSKYTDTQYF.

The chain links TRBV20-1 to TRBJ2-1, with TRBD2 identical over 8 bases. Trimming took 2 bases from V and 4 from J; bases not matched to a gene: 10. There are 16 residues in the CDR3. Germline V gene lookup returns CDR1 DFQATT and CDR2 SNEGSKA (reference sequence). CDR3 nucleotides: TGCAGTGCTAGAAGGTCCCCCAGCGGGAGTTACAATGAGCAGTTCTTC. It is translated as CSARRSPSGSYNEQFF.

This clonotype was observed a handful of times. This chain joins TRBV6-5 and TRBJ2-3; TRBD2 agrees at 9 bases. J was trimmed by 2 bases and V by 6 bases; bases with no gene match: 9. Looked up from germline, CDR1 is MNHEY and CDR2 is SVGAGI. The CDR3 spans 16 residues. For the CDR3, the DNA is TGTGCCAGCAGCCACGGGGCGGGGGGGCCCACAGATACGCAGTATTTT. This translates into CASSHGAGGPTDTQYF.

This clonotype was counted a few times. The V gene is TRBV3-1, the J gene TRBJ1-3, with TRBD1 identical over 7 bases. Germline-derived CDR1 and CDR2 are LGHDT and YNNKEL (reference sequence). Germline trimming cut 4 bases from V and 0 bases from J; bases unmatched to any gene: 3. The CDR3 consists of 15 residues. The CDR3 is CASSPGQHSGNTIYF. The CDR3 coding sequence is TGTGCCAGCAGCCCGGGACAGCACTCTGGAAACACCATATATTTT.

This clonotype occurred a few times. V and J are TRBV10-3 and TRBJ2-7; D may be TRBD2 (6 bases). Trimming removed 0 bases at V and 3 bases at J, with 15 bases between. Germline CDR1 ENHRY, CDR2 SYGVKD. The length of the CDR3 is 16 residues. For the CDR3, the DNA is TGTGCCATCAGTGAGTCAGAGACTAGTTACAACTACGAGCAGTACTTC. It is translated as CAISESETSYNYEQYF.